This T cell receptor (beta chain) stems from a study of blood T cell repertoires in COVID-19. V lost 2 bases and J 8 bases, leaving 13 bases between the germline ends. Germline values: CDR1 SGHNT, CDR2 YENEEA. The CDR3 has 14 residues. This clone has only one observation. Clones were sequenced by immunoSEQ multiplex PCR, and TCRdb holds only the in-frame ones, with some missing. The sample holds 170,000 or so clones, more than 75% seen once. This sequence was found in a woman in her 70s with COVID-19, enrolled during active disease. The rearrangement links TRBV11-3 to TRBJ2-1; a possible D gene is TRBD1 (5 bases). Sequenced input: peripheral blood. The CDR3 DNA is TGTGCCAGCAGCTTACGGGCAGGGTGGTATGAGCAGTTCTTC. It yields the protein CASSLRAGWYEQFF.